A single sample gave rise to the 19 T cell receptor beta chains below, sequenced in a study of PD-1 and CTLA-4 blockade in melanoma. Data came from immunoSEQ multiplex PCR; TCRdb stores just in-frame clones and leaves some out. Here the sample spans 15,000 to 20,000 clones, 73% being singletons. The source was CD8+ T cells from peripheral blood, collected before anti-PD-1 treatment. The source of these receptors is a human donor with melanoma.

The CDR3 protein is CASKGGTAANYGYTF. CDR3 coding DNA: TGTGCCTCTAAAGGGGGGACCGCCGCTAACTATGGCTACACCTTC. The chain recombines TRBV30 with TRBJ1-2; D is perhaps TRBD1 (6 bases). From germline, CDR1 is GTSNPN and CDR2 SVGIG (reference sequence). V lost 7 bases and J 0 bases, leaving 18 bases between the germline ends. The CDR3 sequence is 15 residues long.

The rearrangement uses TRBV19 and TRBJ1-4; 8 bases are a match to TRBD1. The length of the CDR3 is 12 residues. Germline V CDR1 and CDR2: LNHDA, SQIVND (reference sequence). The V and J ends lost 9 bases and 5 bases, in that order; junction bases with no gene match: 2. The CDR3 loop reads CASRDRNEKLFF. The CDR3 DNA reads as TGTGCCAGCCGGGACAGGAATGAAAAACTGTTTTTT.

The count of this clone is one. V and J are TRBV2 and TRBJ1-2, with unresolved D. The V gene's germline CDR1 is SNHLY and CDR2 FYNNEI. The V end was cut by 6 bases, the J end by 0 bases, with 14 bases between. The CDR3 has 15 amino acids. CDR3 sequence: CASSDPGESNYGYTF. The CDR3 DNA sequence: TGTGCCAGCAGCGACCCGGGAGAATCTAACTATGGCTACACCTTC.

The CDR3 DNA reads as TGTGCCAGCAGTCCCTTGACTAGCGGGGGTAGTATCTACGAGCAGTACTTC. It codes for CASSPLTSGGSIYEQYF. The rearrangement joins TRBV27 to TRBJ2-7; 12 bases map to TRBD2. CDR3 size: 17 residues. The germline CDR1 and CDR2 sequences are MNHEY and SMNVEV (reference sequence). V lost 5 bases and J lost 3; bases outside the gene matches: 11.

V gene TRBV3-1 (or the pseudogene TRBV3-2) combines with J gene TRBJ2-2; TRBD1 aligns across 8 bases. The CDR3 loop spans 15 amino acids. Per germline, CDR1 LGHDT and CDR2 YNNKEL (reference sequence). V lost 5 bases, J lost 6 bases, and 8 bases stayed unmatched. This chain's CDR3 is CASSTGTGPPGELFF. The DNA of the CDR3 is TGTGCCAGCAGCACCGGGACAGGCCCGCCCGGGGAGCTGTTTTTT.

The chain combines TRBV4-2 with TRBJ2-7; 8 nucleotides align to TRBD1. The CDR3 totals 13 residues. After removal of 5 bases from V and 4 bases from J, the junction contained 4 bases not matched to a gene. Looked up from germline, CDR1 is LGHNA and CDR2 is YNFKEQ. The CDR3 bases are TGTGCCAGCAGCTCAGGGGGCGGTTACGAGCAGTACTTC. Protein product: CASSSGGGYEQYF.

This clone showed up just once. The chain combines TRBV7-9 with TRBJ1-3, with unresolved D. CDR3 size: 14 residues. V lost 4 bases to trimming and J lost 4 bases, with 11 bases between them. The germline gives CDR1 SEHNR, CDR2 FQNEAQ (reference sequence). This CDR3 is CASSSSTAGNTIYF. CDR3 in DNA: TGTGCCAGCAGCTCGTCGACCGCAGGAAACACCATATATTTT.

The chain carries TRBV3-1 (or the pseudogene TRBV3-2) and TRBJ1-2; unclear D gene. The CDR3 consists of 14 residues. V was cut by 2 bases and J by 8 bases, with 15 bases left in between. Germline V gene data show CDR1 as LGHDT and CDR2 as YNNKEL (reference sequence). CDR3 in DNA: TGTGCCAGCAGCCAAACGTCCGCGGATTACGGCTACACCTTC. It specifies CASSQTSADYGYTF.

Written as DNA, the CDR3 is TGTGCCAGCAGCCCCCAGGAGGCAGGGCGGCTTTCCTACGAGCAGTACTTC. Protein product: CASSPQEAGRLSYEQYF. The V gene is TRBV7-9, the J gene TRBJ2-7; D is tentatively TRBD1 or TRBD2 (5 bases each). V gave up 5 bases and J gave up 1 base, with 21 bases separating them. The V gene's germline CDR1 is SEHNR and CDR2 FQNEAQ (reference sequence). The CDR3 has 17 amino acids.

This clone ranks as medium-sized. The V and J genes are TRBV2 and TRBJ1-6, with 8 bases identical to TRBD1. In germline, CDR1 is SNHLY, CDR2 FYNNEI. The CDR3 has 14 amino acids. The ends lost 6 bases at V and 10 bases at J; junction bases unmatched: 8. CDR3 region: CASRETGEGSPLHF. CDR3 DNA: TGTGCCAGCAGAGAGACAGGGGAAGGATCACCCCTCCACTTT.

This sequence joins TRBV4-1 and TRBJ2-5; D uncertain. This CDR3 is built from 13 residues. Trimming left V 0 bases short and J 3 bases short, with 5 bases between. Germline CDR1 is MGHRA and CDR2 is YSYEKL. CDR3 DNA sequence: TGCGCCAGCAGCCAAGACAGTGAAGAGACCCAGTACTTC. The encoded protein is CASSQDSEETQYF.

The J gene is TRBJ1-1, the V gene TRBV12-3 or TRBV12-4, with no clear D. V was trimmed by 5 bases and J by 2 bases, leaving 6 bases between them. The CDR3 consists of 12 residues. The chain's CDR3 is CASSLGNTEAFF. CDR3 sequence (DNA): TGTGCCAGCAGTCTTGGTAACACTGAAGCTTTCTTT.

The chain carries TRBV9 and TRBJ2-7; D tentatively fits TRBD1 or TRBD2 (5 bases each). The CDR3 runs 12 residues. Trimming pared 4 bases from V and 3 bases from J, leaving 8 bases between. Looked up from germline, CDR1 is SGDLS and CDR2 is YYNGEE. CDR3 amino acids: CASSPGSYEQYF. Here the CDR3 DNA reads TGTGCCAGCAGCCCAGGGAGCTACGAGCAGTACTTC. Drawing the rest from reference TRBV9 and TRBJ2-7, the complete variable domain is DSGVTQTPKHLITATGQRVTLRCSPRSGDLSVYWYQQSLDQGLQFLIQYYNGEERAKGNILERFSAQQFPDLHSELNLSSLELGDSALYFCASSPGSYEQYFGPGTRLTVT.

This clone was seen once. The rearrangement uses TRBV7-9 and TRBJ2-7; 10 nucleotides agree with TRBD2. V lost 5 bases and J lost 6; bases outside the gene matches: 22. This CDR3 contains 19 residues. Germline V CDR1 and CDR2: SEHNR, FQNEAQ (reference sequence). The CDR3 sequence is CASSPPWGGAGGPGTEQYF. CDR3 in DNA: TGTGCCAGCAGCCCACCGTGGGGAGGAGCGGGAGGGCCGGGGACCGAGCAGTACTTC.

The chain couples TRBV4-1 to TRBJ2-7; TRBD2 aligns across 8 bases. The germline CDR1 and CDR2 sequences are MGHRA and YSYEKL. CDR3 length equals 14 residues. Unmatched junction bases numbered 6, after V lost 5 bases and J lost 3 bases. The CDR3 sequence: CASSSTSGSYEQYF. The DNA for the CDR3 is TGCGCCAGCAGCTCTACTAGCGGCAGCTACGAGCAGTACTTC.

This chain joins TRBV6-5 and TRBJ1-1; no reliable D call. Trimming left V 2 bases short and J 1 base short, with 8 bases between. Germline V gives CDR1 MNHEY, CDR2 SVGAGI. The CDR3 consists of 14 residues. CDR3 DNA sequence: TGTGCCAGCAGTTACGGGTATACGAACACTGAAGCTTTCTTT. Translating gives CASSYGYTNTEAFF.

The J gene is TRBJ1-1, the V gene TRBV29-1; 10 nucleotides agree with TRBD1. CDR3 length equals 15 residues. CDR1 is SQVTM, CDR2 ANQGSEA, per germline. V lost 8 bases and J lost 2; bases outside the gene matches: 11. The chain's CDR3 is CSTSGRDRGNTEAFF. In DNA, the CDR3 is TGCAGCACCTCGGGTCGGGACAGGGGTAACACTGAAGCTTTCTTT.

The gene calls are TRBV27 and TRBJ2-5; perhaps TRBD1 as D (5 bases). The V gene's germline CDR1 is MNHEY and CDR2 SMNVEV (reference sequence). This CDR3 has 15 residues. V lost 2 bases to trimming and J lost 7 bases, with 17 bases between them. The CDR3 here is CASSLRQGPSGTQYF. Written as DNA, the CDR3 is TGTGCCAGCAGTTTACGGCAGGGCCCAAGTGGGACCCAGTACTTC.

Concerning this clone itself: The junction does not match germline at one end; this may be a read error. The chain combines TRBV12-3 or TRBV12-4 with TRBJ2-3; D possibly corresponds to TRBD1 (5 bases). The CDR3 runs 10 residues. The CDR3 DNA is TGTGCCAGCAGTGGTGGGGCCCAGAGGTTT. It encodes CASSGGAQRF.